These T cell receptor beta chains were read from a single sample in a study of CD8 T cells in Susac syndrome. TCRdb reprocessed the immunoSEQ multiplex PCR reads with MiXCR, giving one entry per CDR3 protein. The sample holds around 160,000 distinct CDR3 sequences, roughly 95% seen once. The sequenced sample was CD4+ T cells from PBMCs. Receptor source: a human donor in good health. The CDR3 runs from the conserved cysteine through the conserved F or W. The D gene is left open where the match is weak. Only part of the rows carry a size: once, few, many, or a class if the clone is expanded.

v_gene: TRBV5-1
abundance: .
j_gene: TRBJ2-7
d_gene: .
len: 14
CDR3aa: CASSLENLSYEQYF
CDR3nt: TGCGCCAGCAGCTTGGAAAACCTGTCCTACGAGCAGTACTTC

v_gene: TRBV19
abundance: .
j_gene: TRBJ2-2
d_gene: TRBD1
len: 13
CDR3aa: CLIPGQGARELFF
CDR3nt: TGTCTCATTCCGGGACAGGGGGCCAGGGAGCTGTTTTTT

v_gene: TRBV19
abundance: once
j_gene: TRBJ1-2
d_gene: .
len: 14
CDR3aa: CASSMTRTVRDYTF
CDR3nt: TGTGCCAGTAGTATGACACGGACGGTGCGGGACTACACCTTC

v_gene: TRBV4-2
abundance: .
j_gene: TRBJ2-7
d_gene: .
len: 15
CDR3aa: CASSQEAGSSYEQYF
CDR3nt: TGTGCCAGCAGCCAAGAAGCAGGGTCTTCCTACGAGCAGTACTTC

v_gene: TRBV12-3/TRBV12-4
abundance: once
j_gene: TRBJ1-4
d_gene: .
len: 16
CDR3aa: CASSPQQSSGTEKLFF
CDR3nt: TGTGCCAGCAGCCCTCAGCAGTCCTCAGGGACCGAAAAACTGTTTTTT

v_gene: TRBV19
abundance: .
j_gene: TRBJ1-1
d_gene: .
len: 15
CDR3aa: CASTRAGHGNTEAFF
CDR3nt: TGTGCCAGTACCCGTGCGGGGCACGGGAACACTGAAGCTTTCTTT

v_gene: TRBV7-9
abundance: .
j_gene: TRBJ1-6
d_gene: TRBD1
len: 13
CDR3aa: CASSLVGGSPLHF
CDR3nt: TGTGCCAGCAGCTTAGTAGGGGGCTCACCCCTCCACTTT

v_gene: TRBV7-3
abundance: .
j_gene: TRBJ2-1
d_gene: TRBD2
len: 15
CDR3aa: CASSVVAGTYNEQFF
CDR3nt: TGTGCCAGCAGCGTAGTAGCGGGCACCTACAATGAGCAGTTCTTC

v_gene: TRBV29-1
abundance: .
j_gene: TRBJ2-3
d_gene: TRBD2
len: 13
CDR3aa: CSVRSASGDSGYF
CDR3nt: TGCAGCGTCCGATCGGCTAGCGGGGATTCTGGGTATTTT

v_gene: TRBV29-1
abundance: .
j_gene: TRBJ1-1
d_gene: .
len: 10
CDR3aa: CSVSDTEAFF
CDR3nt: TGCAGCGTTTCGGACACTGAAGCTTTCTTT

v_gene: TRBV27
abundance: .
j_gene: TRBJ1-2
d_gene: .
len: 16
CDR3aa: CASSSGSSGANYGYTF
CDR3nt: TGTGCCAGCAGTTCAGGAAGCTCAGGGGCTAACTATGGCTACACCTTC

v_gene: TRBV5-4
abundance: .
j_gene: TRBJ2-3
d_gene: TRBD1
len: 14
CDR3aa: CASSQPTGGDTQYF
CDR3nt: TGTGCCAGCAGCCAGCCTACAGGGGGAGATACGCAGTATTTT

v_gene: TRBV7-3
abundance: .
j_gene: TRBJ1-2
d_gene: .
len: 13
CDR3aa: CASSLSTHRNFTF
CDR3nt: TGTGCCAGCAGCTTAAGCACCCACAGGAATTTCACCTTC

v_gene: TRBV7-9
abundance: .
j_gene: TRBJ1-1
d_gene: TRBD1
len: 15
CDR3aa: CASSSRDRGKTEAFF
CDR3nt: TGTGCCAGCAGTTCCCGGGACAGGGGAAAAACTGAAGCTTTCTTT

v_gene: TRBV9
abundance: .
j_gene: TRBJ1-6
d_gene: .
len: 16
CDR3aa: CASSVDSRAYNSPLHF
CDR3nt: TGTGCCAGCAGCGTAGATAGCAGAGCTTATAATTCACCCCTCCACTTT

v_gene: TRBV11-2
abundance: once
j_gene: TRBJ2-7
d_gene: TRBD1
len: 14
CDR3aa: CASSLDGTGYEQYF
CDR3nt: TGTGCCAGCAGCTTAGACGGGACAGGCTACGAGCAGTACTTC

v_gene: TRBV23-1
abundance: .
j_gene: TRBJ1-2
d_gene: TRBD1
len: 17
CDR3aa: CASSQPRDRAPCYGYTF
CDR3nt: TGCGCCAGCAGTCAACCCAGGGACAGGGCCCCTTGTTATGGCTACACCTTC

v_gene: TRBV2
abundance: once
j_gene: TRBJ2-5
d_gene: TRBD2
len: 13
CDR3aa: CASSWTSGRLVDF
CDR3nt: TGTGCCAGCAGTTGGACTAGCGGGCGTCTTGTCGACTTC

v_gene: TRBV20-1
abundance: .
j_gene: TRBJ2-7
d_gene: .
len: 13
CDR3aa: CSARAYTSDEQYF
CDR3nt: TGCAGTGCTAGAGCCTATACATCTGACGAGCAGTACTTC

v_gene: TRBV7-3
abundance: once
j_gene: TRBJ2-1
d_gene: TRBD2
len: 15
CDR3aa: CASSLTMGGVNEQFF
CDR3nt: TGTGCCAGCAGCTTAACCATGGGGGGGGTAAATGAGCAGTTCTTC

v_gene: TRBV20-1
abundance: .
j_gene: TRBJ2-5
d_gene: TRBD2
len: 16
CDR3aa: CSAGGLAGDSQETQYF
CDR3nt: TGCAGTGCCGGGGGACTAGCGGGGGACTCCCAAGAGACCCAGTACTTC

v_gene: TRBV20-1
abundance: .
j_gene: TRBJ2-2
d_gene: TRBD1
len: 13
CDR3aa: CSASPEGGAELFF
CDR3nt: TGCAGTGCTTCCCCCGAAGGGGGCGCCGAGCTGTTTTTT

v_gene: TRBV11-2
abundance: .
j_gene: TRBJ2-3
d_gene: .
len: 15
CDR3aa: CASTAFPGGPYTQYF
CDR3nt: TGTGCCAGCACCGCTTTTCCCGGGGGACCCTATACGCAGTATTTT

v_gene: TRBV20-1
abundance: .
j_gene: TRBJ2-7
d_gene: .
len: 12
CDR3aa: CSARYSGIEQYF
CDR3nt: TGCAGTGCTAGATATTCAGGGATCGAGCAGTACTTC

v_gene: TRBV7-2
abundance: .
j_gene: TRBJ1-5
d_gene: .
len: 13
CDR3aa: CASSFQEFQPQHF
CDR3nt: TGTGCCAGCAGCTTTCAGGAGTTTCAGCCCCAGCATTTT

v_gene: TRBV6-1
abundance: .
j_gene: TRBJ2-5
d_gene: .
len: 16
CDR3aa: CASSEAPLRHQETQYF
CDR3nt: TGTGCCAGCAGTGAAGCCCCCCTGAGACATCAAGAGACCCAGTACTTC

v_gene: TRBV5-1
abundance: once
j_gene: TRBJ2-3
d_gene: TRBD1
len: 16
CDR3aa: CASSLAGQAGTDTQYF
CDR3nt: TGCGCCAGCAGCTTGGCCGGACAGGCCGGGACAGATACGCAGTATTTT

v_gene: TRBV25-1
abundance: once
j_gene: TRBJ2-7
d_gene: TRBD1
len: 15
CDR3aa: CASSPKQGVAYEQYF
CDR3nt: TGTGCCAGCAGTCCAAAACAGGGGGTGGCCTACGAGCAGTACTTC

v_gene: TRBV12-3/TRBV12-4
abundance: .
j_gene: TRBJ2-3
d_gene: .
len: 15
CDR3aa: CASSLASGSTDTQYF
CDR3nt: TGTGCCAGCAGTTTAGCCTCGGGGAGCACAGATACGCAGTATTTT

v_gene: TRBV7-3
abundance: .
j_gene: TRBJ2-1
d_gene: TRBD2
len: 14
CDR3aa: CASSPAGVGNEQFF
CDR3nt: TGTGCCAGCAGCCCCGCGGGGGTGGGCAATGAGCAGTTCTTC

v_gene: TRBV10-3
abundance: .
j_gene: TRBJ2-2
d_gene: .
len: 15
CDR3aa: CAISDQRIGTGELFF
CDR3nt: TGTGCCATCAGTGACCAAAGAATAGGGACCGGGGAGCTGTTTTTT

v_gene: TRBV7-9
abundance: .
j_gene: TRBJ1-6
d_gene: .
len: 14
CDR3aa: CASSSQGIGSPLHF
CDR3nt: TGTGCCAGCAGCTCCCAGGGCATCGGGTCACCCCTCCACTTT

v_gene: TRBV18
abundance: .
j_gene: TRBJ1-2
d_gene: .
len: 16
CDR3aa: CASSPRMDGLNYGYTF
CDR3nt: TGTGCCAGCTCACCACGGATGGACGGCCTAAACTATGGCTACACCTTC

v_gene: TRBV30
abundance: .
j_gene: TRBJ1-5
d_gene: .
len: 13
CDR3aa: CAWSDRANQPQHF
CDR3nt: TGTGCCTGGAGTGACAGGGCCAATCAGCCCCAGCATTTT

v_gene: TRBV3-1
abundance: .
j_gene: TRBJ1-1
d_gene: .
len: 12
CDR3aa: CASSPHGGDAFF
CDR3nt: TGTGCCAGCAGCCCCCACGGCGGGGACGCTTTCTTT

v_gene: TRBV25-1
abundance: .
j_gene: TRBJ1-1
d_gene: .
len: 13
CDR3aa: CASSQALGTEAFF
CDR3nt: TGTGCCAGCAGTCAGGCGTTGGGCACTGAAGCTTTCTTT

v_gene: TRBV5-1
abundance: .
j_gene: TRBJ1-1
d_gene: .
len: 14
CDR3aa: CASSLERGNTEAFF
CDR3nt: TGCGCCAGCAGCTTGGAGCGGGGGAACACTGAAGCTTTCTTT

v_gene: TRBV2
abundance: .
j_gene: TRBJ1-1
d_gene: .
len: 13
CDR3aa: CASSEEGATEAFF
CDR3nt: TGTGCCAGCAGTGAAGAAGGGGCCACTGAAGCTTTCTTT

v_gene: TRBV23-1
abundance: .
j_gene: TRBJ2-1
d_gene: TRBD2
len: 14
CDR3aa: CASSHGGGHNEQFF
CDR3nt: TGCGCCAGCAGTCACGGCGGGGGACACAATGAGCAGTTCTTC

v_gene: TRBV5-4
abundance: .
j_gene: TRBJ2-1
d_gene: .
len: 14
CDR3aa: CASSIGSTYNEQFF
CDR3nt: TGTGCCAGCAGCATCGGGAGTACCTACAATGAGCAGTTCTTC

v_gene: TRBV3-1
abundance: .
j_gene: TRBJ1-2
d_gene: TRBD1
len: 13
CDR3aa: CASSQQGAYGYTF
CDR3nt: TGTGCCAGCAGCCAACAGGGGGCGTATGGCTACACCTTC

v_gene: TRBV5-1
abundance: .
j_gene: TRBJ1-1
d_gene: .
len: 15
CDR3aa: CASSLESLLNTEAFF
CDR3nt: TGCGCCAGCAGCTTGGAAAGTCTTCTGAACACTGAAGCTTTCTTT

v_gene: TRBV20-1
abundance: .
j_gene: TRBJ1-6
d_gene: .
len: 19
CDR3aa: CSAREVSALFNSYNSPLHF
CDR3nt: TGCAGTGCTAGAGAGGTCAGCGCGCTTTTTAACTCCTATAATTCACCCCTCCACTTT

v_gene: TRBV15
abundance: .
j_gene: TRBJ2-2
d_gene: .
len: 12
CDR3aa: CATSRDRGELFF
CDR3nt: TGTGCCACCAGCAGAGATCGCGGGGAGCTGTTTTTT

v_gene: TRBV6-1
abundance: .
j_gene: TRBJ1-5
d_gene: TRBD1
len: 17
CDR3aa: CASGRQGGTYSHQPQHF
CDR3nt: TGTGCCAGCGGAAGACAGGGGGGGACATATAGTCATCAGCCCCAGCATTTT

v_gene: TRBV12-5
abundance: .
j_gene: TRBJ2-1
d_gene: TRBD2
len: 17
CDR3aa: CASGLSGGVGSYNEQFF
CDR3nt: TGTGCTAGTGGCCTTAGCGGGGGCGTAGGCTCCTACAATGAGCAGTTCTTC

v_gene: TRBV2
abundance: .
j_gene: TRBJ1-1
d_gene: TRBD1
len: 17
CDR3aa: CASRTMGQGARGTEAFF
CDR3nt: TGTGCCAGCCGGACTATGGGACAGGGGGCGCGGGGCACTGAAGCTTTCTTT

v_gene: TRBV20-1
abundance: once
j_gene: TRBJ1-2
d_gene: TRBD1
len: 15
CDR3aa: CSASRARVQGDGYTF
CDR3nt: TGCAGTGCTAGTAGGGCCAGAGTTCAGGGGGATGGCTACACCTTC

v_gene: TRBV5-1
abundance: .
j_gene: TRBJ1-6
d_gene: .
len: 13
CDR3aa: CASRTDYNSPLHF
CDR3nt: TGCGCCAGTAGGACGGATTATAATTCACCCCTCCACTTT

v_gene: TRBV14
abundance: .
j_gene: TRBJ1-1
d_gene: .
len: 12
CDR3aa: CASSTANTEAFF
CDR3nt: TGTGCCAGCAGCACAGCGAACACTGAAGCTTTCTTT

v_gene: TRBV20-1
abundance: .
j_gene: TRBJ1-6
d_gene: TRBD1
len: 14
CDR3aa: CSARVTGINSPLHF
CDR3nt: TGCAGTGCTAGAGTGACAGGGATAAATTCACCCCTCCACTTT

v_gene: TRBV29-1
abundance: .
j_gene: TRBJ2-5
d_gene: TRBD1
len: 12
CDR3aa: CSVYRGQETQYF
CDR3nt: TGCAGCGTTTACAGGGGCCAAGAGACCCAGTACTTC